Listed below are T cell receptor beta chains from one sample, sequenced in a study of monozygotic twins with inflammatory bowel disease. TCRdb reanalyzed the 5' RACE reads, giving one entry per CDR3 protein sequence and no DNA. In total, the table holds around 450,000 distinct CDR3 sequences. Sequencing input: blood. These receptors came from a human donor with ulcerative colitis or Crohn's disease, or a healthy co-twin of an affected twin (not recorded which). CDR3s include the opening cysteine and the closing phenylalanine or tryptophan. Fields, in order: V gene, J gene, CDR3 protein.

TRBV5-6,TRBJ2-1,CASSRGGVVAHEQFF
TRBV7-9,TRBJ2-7,CASSLGDKAYEQYF
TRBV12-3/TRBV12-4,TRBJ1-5,CASSLTPYSNQPQHF
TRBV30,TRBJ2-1,CAWSTGRAYNEQFF
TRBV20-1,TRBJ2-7,CSASRAGSAYEQYF
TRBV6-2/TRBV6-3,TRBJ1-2,CASSLGQENYGYTF
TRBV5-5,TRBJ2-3,CASSLAGTASTDTQYF
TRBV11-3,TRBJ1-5,CASSLEPRPQHF
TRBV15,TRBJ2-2,CATSKGAAGSHTGELFF
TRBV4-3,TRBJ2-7,CASSQDRALSGEQYF
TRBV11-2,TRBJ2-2,CASSLARQVNTGELFF
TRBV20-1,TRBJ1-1,CSAREDRGEAFF
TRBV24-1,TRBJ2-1,CATSPQGYNEQFF
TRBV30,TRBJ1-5,CAWSAVGGQPQHF
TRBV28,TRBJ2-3,CASSLLAGGVADTQYF
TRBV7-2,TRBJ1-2,CASSYRKTGSGYGYTF